Listed below are T cell receptor beta chains from one sample, sequenced in a study of blood T cell repertoires in COVID-19. Method: immunoSEQ multiplex PCR; TCRdb's copy keeps in-frame clones and lacks some. The data contain 250,000 to 350,000 clones, about 91% of them singletons. The sequenced sample consisted of peripheral blood. These receptors came from a woman aged 60-75 years with acute or convalescent COVID-19. Each CDR3 is given with its conserved first and last residue. The D gene is left open where the match is weak. Some rows have no size entry. The others give once, few or many, or a class for an expanded clone.

>.|TRBV5-1|TRBJ2-7|TRBD2
TGCGCCAGCAGCTACTCTACTAGCGGGATTTACGAGCAGTACTTC
CASSYSTSGIYEQYF
>few|TRBV6-4|TRBJ2-3|.
TGTGCCAGCAGTCTCACAGAGAGCACAGATACGCAGTATTTT
CASSLTESTDTQYF
>.|TRBV5-6|TRBJ2-3|TRBD2
TGTGCCAGCAGCTATCCGGGAGGGCCATATCGTACGCAGTATTTT
CASSYPGGPYRTQYF
>.|TRBV28|TRBJ1-3|.
TGTGCCAGCAGGGACAGCGGAAGCTCTGGAAACACCATATATTTT
CASRDSGSSGNTIYF
>.|TRBV27|TRBJ2-7|TRBD1
TGTGCCAGCCATACAGGGGGTGGGGGCGAGCAGTACTTC
CASHTGGGGEQYF
>few|TRBV28|TRBJ2-2|.
TGTGCCAGCAGAATAACTCCGAACACCGGGGAGCTGTTTTTT
CASRITPNTGELFF
>.|TRBV28|TRBJ1-3|.
TGTGCCAGCAGTTTTGCGGGGGCCCCGGGAAACACCATATATTTT
CASSFAGAPGNTIYF
>.|TRBV3-1/TRBV3-2|TRBJ1-2|TRBD1
TGTGCCAGCAGCCACTGTCGACAGGGCAACTATGGCTACACCTTC
CASSHCRQGNYGYTF
>.|TRBV28|TRBJ1-5|.
TGTGCCAGCAGTCCTCGCACAGAAAGCGGGCCCCAGCATTTT
CASSPRTESGPQHF
>once|TRBV5-1|TRBJ2-1|TRBD1
TGCGCCACCACAGGGGGCTCTAACAATGAGCAGTTCTTC
CATTGGSNNEQFF
>.|TRBV12-3/TRBV12-4|TRBJ2-3|TRBD1
TGTGCCAGCACCTCGACAGGGAGAGATACGCAGTATTTT
CASTSTGRDTQYF
>.|TRBV28|TRBJ2-7|TRBD2
TGTGCCAGCAGTCTTGGCGGGGGGAGCTCCTACGAGCAGTACTTC
CASSLGGGSSYEQYF
>.|TRBV28|TRBJ1-5|.
TGTGCCAGCAGTTCGGACTTGGGCAGTAGCAATCAGCCCCAGCATTTT
CASSSDLGSSNQPQHF
>.|TRBV19|TRBJ2-1|TRBD2
TGTGCCAGTAGCCCGCTAGCGGGAGAAGGTAATGAGCAGTTCTTC
CASSPLAGEGNEQFF
>once|TRBV3-1/TRBV3-2|TRBJ2-7|TRBD1
TGTGCCAGCAGCCAACCGGGACAGGACTACGAGCAGTACTTC
CASSQPGQDYEQYF
>.|TRBV18|TRBJ2-5|.
TGTGCCAGCTCACCACCCGGAGAGACCCAGTACTTC
CASSPPGETQYF
>.|TRBV13|TRBJ2-5|.
TGTGCCAGCAGCTTAGGCTCGGAGACCCAGTACTTC
CASSLGSETQYF
>.|TRBV5-6|TRBJ2-7|TRBD2
TGTGCCAGCAGCTTGGACGGGCGGGAGGGCCGGTTCGACTACGAGCAGTACTTC
CASSLDGREGRFDYEQYF
>.|TRBV6-2/TRBV6-3|TRBJ1-4|.
TGTGCCAGCAGTTACGGGGGGGCCGGGGAAAAACTGTTTTTT
CASSYGGAGEKLFF
>.|TRBV7-2|TRBJ2-7|TRBD2
TGTGCCAGCAGCTTAGCGCGCACTAGCGGGAGGAGCGGCTACGAGCAGTACTTC
CASSLARTSGRSGYEQYF
>.|TRBV24-1|TRBJ1-2|TRBD1
TGTGCCACCGGTGGACAGGGCAACTATGGCTACACCTTC
CATGGQGNYGYTF
>.|TRBV19|TRBJ1-3|.
TGTGCCAGTAGTTCCCGGGACGGAGGGAACACCATATATTTT
CASSSRDGGNTIYF
>.|TRBV5-3|TRBJ2-7|.
TGTGCCAGAAGCTTGGTCCCGCGATGCCCTAGGATAAGTGAAAACGAGCAGTACTTC
CARSLVPRCPRISENEQYF
>.|TRBV7-9|TRBJ2-5|TRBD1
TGTGCCAGCAGCAAGTCACGGACAGGGTCCCAAGAGACCCAGTACTTC
CASSKSRTGSQETQYF
>.|TRBV2|TRBJ2-5|.
TGTGCCAGCAGTGCGGGTGAGACCCAGTACTTC
CASSAGETQYF
>.|TRBV27|TRBJ2-7|TRBD1
TGTGCCAGCAGTCCCGGGACAGGCTTGCGCCACGAGCAGTACTTC
CASSPGTGLRHEQYF
>.|TRBV19|TRBJ2-5|TRBD2
TGTGCCAGTAGCCCCGGGACTAGCGGGCCGCCACAAGAGACCCAGTACTTC
CASSPGTSGPPQETQYF
>.|TRBV27|TRBJ2-7|TRBD2
TGTGCCAGCAGGCTAGCGGGAGGGCCTTTCGACGAGCAGTACTTC
CASRLAGGPFDEQYF
>few|TRBV5-6|TRBJ1-1|TRBD1
TGTGCCAGCAGCTCATTACAGGGGCTCGGGAACACTGAAGCTTTCTTT
CASSSLQGLGNTEAFF
>.|TRBV6-2/TRBV6-3|TRBJ2-5|TRBD2
TGTGCCAGCAGTTCGGCTAGCGGGTCGAGGGGGACCCAGTACTTC
CASSSASGSRGTQYF
>.|TRBV5-1|TRBJ1-4|.
TGCGCCAGCAGCAACCCCCTAGAGGGTGAAAAACTGTTTTTT
CASSNPLEGEKLFF
>.|TRBV6-5|TRBJ2-7|TRBD1
TGTGCCAGCAGTCGACAGGGTAGAAGTTACGAGCAGTACTTC
CASSRQGRSYEQYF
>.|TRBV30|TRBJ1-5|.
TGTGCCTGGAGTAACGAGGCCCGGCCCCAGCATTTT
CAWSNEARPQHF
>.|TRBV5-4|TRBJ1-1|TRBD1
TGTGCCAGCAGCACTGATTACGGGACAGGGGGAGCTTTCTTT
CASSTDYGTGGAFF
>.|TRBV24-1|TRBJ1-5|.
TGTGCCACCAGTCCCCGGGGGGGTGGGAATCAGCCCCAGCATTTT
CATSPRGGGNQPQHF
>.|TRBV4-2|TRBJ2-7|.
TGTGCCAGCAGCCAACGACATTCCTCCTACGAGCAGTACTTC
CASSQRHSSYEQYF
>.|TRBV7-3|TRBJ2-5|.
TGTGCCAGCAGCTTCACAGTCCAAGAGACCCAGTACTTC
CASSFTVQETQYF
>.|TRBV29-1|TRBJ1-1|.
TGCAGCGTCATACAGTCGAACACTGAAGCTTTCTTT
CSVIQSNTEAFF
>.|TRBV28|TRBJ1-1|.
TGTGCCAGCAGTTTCTATCTCCCGGGGAACACTGAAGCTTTCTTT
CASSFYLPGNTEAFF
>.|TRBV4-2|TRBJ2-2|.
TGTGCCAGCAGCCTGGGGAGGCTAGCGAAAAGAGGGGAGCTGTTTTTT
CASSLGRLAKRGELFF